The 18 T cell receptor beta chains below were found in one sample sequenced in a study of T cell responses to AZD1222 COVID-19 vaccine. Using immunoSEQ multiplex PCR, the repertoire was profiled, and TCRdb retains in-frame clones only, with some absent. The profile shows tens of thousands of clones, around nine tenths of them singletons. The source material was peripheral blood, sampled on day 0 of MenACWY control vaccination. The source of these receptors is an adult in good health.

The chain recombines TRBV5-6 with TRBJ2-7; D tentatively reads TRBD1 or TRBD2 (6 bases each). V lost 4 bases and J lost 6, with 20 bases in between. CDR3 length equals 15 residues. The germline V gene encodes CDR1 SGHDT and CDR2 YYEEEE. The CDR3 loop is CASSGGPGLPPEQYF. The DNA of the CDR3 is TGTGCCAGCAGCGGGGGGCCGGGACTGCCCCCCGAGCAGTACTTC.

V is TRBV28 and J is TRBJ1-2, with 7 nucleotides matching TRBD1. V lost 6 bases and J lost 3; bases outside the gene matches: 7. The germline V gene encodes CDR1 MDHEN and CDR2 SYDVKM. This CDR3 has 14 residues. The chain's CDR3 is CASSLQGGYYGYTF. The CDR3 coding sequence is TGTGCCAGCAGCCTCCAGGGGGGTTACTATGGCTACACCTTC.

There are a few counts of this clone. The rearrangement links TRBV10-2 to TRBJ2-2; D call uncertain. This CDR3 has 14 residues. V dropped 4 bases and J dropped 5 bases, with 11 bases sitting between them. Germline CDR1 reads WSHSY; CDR2 reads SAAADI. This CDR3 is CASSGQAGTGELFF. CDR3 nucleotide sequence: TGCGCCAGCAGTGGCCAAGCCGGTACCGGGGAGCTGTTTTTT.

This sequence joins TRBV7-3 and TRBJ2-7; D remains ambiguous. CDR3 size: 13 residues. V was clipped by 2 bases and J by 1 base, with 6 bases between them. Germline lookup yields CDR1 SGHTA and CDR2 FQGTGA. CDR3 sequence reads: CASSLYKSYEQYF. The DNA for the CDR3 is TGTGCCAGCAGCTTATACAAGTCCTACGAGCAGTACTTC.

The CDR3 reads CASSLTGMRYNEQFF. For the CDR3, the DNA is TGCGCCAGCAGTCTCACAGGGATGCGGTACAATGAGCAGTTCTTC. This chain connects TRBV23-1 to TRBJ2-1; D might be TRBD1 (6 bases). TRBV23-1 has ORF status, its function being uncertain. The V and J ends lost 4 bases and 4 bases respectively, with 14 bases between them. The CDR3 is made up of 15 amino acids.

This clone was picked up one time. The rearrangement links TRBV19 to TRBJ2-3; 8 positions match TRBD2. V shed 1 base and J 6 bases; nucleotides not matched to a gene: 9. CDR1 is LNHDA and CDR2 is SQIVND in the germline V gene (reference sequence). The CDR3 length is 16 residues. The CDR3 DNA follows: TGTGCCAGTAGTATAGGCCGAACGGGGGGGCACGATACGCAGTATTTT. Its protein product is CASSIGRTGGHDTQYF.

This sequence joins TRBV24-1 and TRBJ1-5; a possible D gene is TRBD1 (5 bases). V was shortened by 5 bases and J by 7 bases, with 20 bases between the two germline ends. Germline V gene data show CDR1 as KGHDR and CDR2 as SFDVKD. The CDR3 is made up of 16 amino acids. The CDR3: CATSGKGHSSFQPQHF. The DNA of the CDR3 is TGTGCCACCAGTGGAAAAGGACATTCATCTTTCCAGCCCCAGCATTTT.

This chain joins TRBV28 and TRBJ1-1; 10 nucleotides align to TRBD1. The CDR3 is 15 amino acids. Germline CDR1 reads MDHEN; CDR2 reads SYDVKM. With 7 bases clipped from V and 4 bases from J, the junction kept 9 bases outside the gene matches. CDR3 region: CASTLPGQGSTEAFF. Written as DNA, the CDR3 is TGTGCCAGCACCTTACCGGGACAGGGGTCCACTGAAGCTTTCTTT.

The genes are TRBV24-1 and TRBJ2-5; D not resolved. The V gene's germline CDR1 is KGHDR and CDR2 SFDVKD. The V end lost 2 bases, the J end lost 3 bases, and 6 bases lay between the germline ends. The length of the CDR3 is 13 residues. CDR3 DNA sequence: TGTGCCACCAGTGATTCTCCGGAAGAGACCCAGTACTTC. Translated: CATSDSPEETQYF.

CDR3 loop: CASSYPRSRFYEQYF. DNA of the CDR3: TGTGCCAGCAGCTACCCACGGAGCCGTTTCTACGAGCAGTACTTC. The V call is TRBV11-3, the J call TRBJ2-7; D is unclear. The germline V gene encodes CDR1 SGHNT and CDR2 YENEEA. V gave up 4 bases and J gave up 3 bases, with 16 bases separating them. This CDR3 spans 15 amino acids. The full variable domain, rest sourced from reference TRBV11-3 and TRBJ2-7, is EAGVVQSPRYKIIEKKQPVAFWCNPISGHNTLYWYLQNLGQGPELLIRYENEEAVDDSQLPKDRFSAERLKGVDSTLKIQPAELGDSAVYLCASSYPRSRFYEQYFGPGTRLTVT.

The V call is TRBV9, the J call TRBJ2-7; TRBD1 matches 8 bases. The V gene's germline CDR1 is SGDLS and CDR2 YYNGEE. The CDR3 is 14 residues long. V shed 4 bases and J 6 bases; nucleotides not matched to a gene: 9. CDR3 sequence: CASSIGTGGSEQYF. CDR3 sequence (DNA): TGTGCCAGCAGCATAGGGACAGGTGGTTCCGAGCAGTACTTC.

The chain has TRBV25-1 and TRBJ1-5; D is perhaps TRBD1 (6 bases). The germline CDR1 and CDR2 sequences are MGHDK and SYGVNS. The CDR3 length is 12 residues. With 5 bases removed from V and 4 bases from J, the gap between germline ends came to 6 bases. The DNA for the CDR3 is TGTGCCAGCAGTACAGGGAATCAGCCCCAGCATTTT. Translating it yields CASSTGNQPQHF.

The chain is built from TRBV9 and TRBJ2-1; D may be TRBD1 (7 bases). This CDR3 spans 15 amino acids. CDR1 and CDR2 from the germline V gene are SGDLS and YYNGEE. The V and J ends lost 4 bases and 9 bases respectively, with 20 bases between them. CDR3 in DNA: TGTGCCAGCAGCCCAGGGGGACTTGCGGGCAGTGAGCAGTTCTTC. This codes for CASSPGGLAGSEQFF.

The chain joins TRBV2 to TRBJ1-3; TRBD1 matches 9 bases. The CDR3 loop spans 16 amino acids. V shed 10 bases, J shed 0 bases, and the junction held 10 bases outside the gene matches. Germline V lookup: CDR1 SNHLY, CDR2 FYNNEI. CDR3 in amino acids: CATRGTGQFSGNTIYF. The CDR3 DNA reads as TGTGCCACAAGGGGGACAGGGCAATTCTCTGGAAACACCATATATTTT.

The V and J genes are TRBV5-1 and TRBJ2-6, with D perhaps being TRBD1 or TRBD2 (5 bases each). V was pared by 0 bases and J by 3 bases, with 7 bases between. Germline V gene sequence: CDR1 SGHRS, CDR2 YFSETQ. The CDR3 covers 15 residues. The CDR3 coding sequence is TGCGCCAGCAGCTTGGGAGGGGTTGGGGCCAACGTCCTGACTTTC. Protein product: CASSLGGVGANVLTF.

Of note for this clone: Different DNA sequences within this sample yield the same CDR3. This sequence joins TRBV6-6 and TRBJ1-3; D is undetermined. This CDR3 spans 12 amino acids. CDR1 is MNHNY and CDR2 is SVGAGI in the germline V gene (reference sequence). Between the trimmed V and J ends, which lost 6 bases and 2 bases, there was a span of 5 bases. The CDR3 DNA reads TGTGCCAGCAGCCCGACTGGAAACACCATATATTTT. This encodes CASSPTGNTIYF.

The V and J genes are TRBV12-5 and TRBJ2-7, with D perhaps TRBD2 (6 bases). Trimming cost V 2 bases and J 3 bases, with 8 bases left between them. This CDR3 spans 13 amino acids. Germline-derived CDR1 and CDR2 are LGHNT and FRNRAP. The CDR3 spells CASGLLGSYEQYF. DNA for the CDR3: TGTGCTAGTGGTTTGCTCGGGAGCTACGAGCAGTACTTC.

The rearrangement uses TRBV2 and TRBJ2-7; 12 nucleotides match TRBD1. Germline CDR1 reads SNHLY; CDR2 reads FYNNEI. The CDR3 is 16 amino acids. After removal of 3 bases from V and 5 bases from J, the junction contained 8 bases not matched to a gene. Written as DNA, the CDR3 is TGTGCCAGCAGTGACGACTCTTGGGACAGGGGGCACGAGCAGTACTTC. This gives the protein CASSDDSWDRGHEQYF.